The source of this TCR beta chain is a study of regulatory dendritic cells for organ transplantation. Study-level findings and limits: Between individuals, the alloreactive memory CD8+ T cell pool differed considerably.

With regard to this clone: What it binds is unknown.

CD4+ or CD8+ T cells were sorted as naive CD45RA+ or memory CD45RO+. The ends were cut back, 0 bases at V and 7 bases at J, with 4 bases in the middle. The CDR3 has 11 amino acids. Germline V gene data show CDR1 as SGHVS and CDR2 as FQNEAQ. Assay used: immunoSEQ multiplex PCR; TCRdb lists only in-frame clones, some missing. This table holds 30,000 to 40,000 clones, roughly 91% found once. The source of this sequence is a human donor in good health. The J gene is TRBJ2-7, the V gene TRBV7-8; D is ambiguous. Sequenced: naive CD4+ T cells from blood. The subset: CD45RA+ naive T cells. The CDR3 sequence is CASSLAWEQYF. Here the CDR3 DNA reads TGTGCCAGCAGCTTAGCGTGGGAGCAGTACTTC.